This T cell receptor beta chain is from a study of blood T cell repertoires in COVID-19 (dated by TCRdb to 2019 to 2021). Regarding the research as a whole: Samples from collaborators originated in the United States, Italy and Spain and spanned both the acute and convalescent phases of COVID-19. The repertoires were released in a freely available public database meant as a resource for research on the immune response to SARS-CoV-2. Where available, HLA class I and class II types were obtained from metadata supplied by the sample provider rather than from assay-based typing. Samples came from the ongoing ImmuneRACE study (first 160 participants) plus 1,254 subjects from 6 global collaborators. Deeply sampled blood TCRbeta repertoires from subjects exposed to, actively infected with, or recovered from COVID-19 were included in the dataset. The prospective study material was composed of cDNA or gDNA derived from T cells, B-cell-depleted T cells, or PBMCs. A de-identified subject ID, COVID-19 status, age in years and sex were almost always included in the sample metadata. Results and caveats for the whole study, not just this receptor: The quantity of clinical and demographic metadata differed by source and by participant and was supplied without curation.

As encoded in the germline V gene (reference sequence), CDR1 is LNHDA while CDR2 is SQIVND. Relative to germline, V is missing 5 bases and J is missing 5 bases, with 12 bases of the junction outside any gene match. The CDR3 contains 16 residues, cysteine and phenylalanine counted. Only the CDR3 part of the read is kept: 48 bases, read in frame from the first base. TCRbeta CDR3 regions were amplified from genomic DNA using the immunoSEQ Assay, a bias-controlled multiplex PCR. The paper's processing steps were these. The number of nucleated cells in each sample was estimated by amplification of reference gene primers within the assay. Sequence reads were collapsed and filtered to measure the absolute abundance of every unique TCRbeta CDR3 rearrangement. Productive Simpson clonality was computed per sample as the square root of Simpson's diversity index over productive rearrangements. In its TCRdb copy, this immuneACCESS table keeps in-frame sequences only and misses some clones. Where compared with another copy, unresolved V genes explain less than half of these, and the others have no known cause. D and trimming come from the DNA, and the V and J calls and clone size come from that table. This sample comprises 350,000 to 400,000 clones, 80% to 90% of them detected only once. Roughly 0.99% of the sample is taken by the ten largest.

In the prospective study, participants were roughly 18 to 89 years old, resided in under 30 geographic areas of the United States, and were enrolled through a virtual design. Cohort assignment in the prospective study relied on participant-reported clinical history from a screening survey and a study questionnaire. For ImmuneRACE Cohort 3, a participant was defined as recovered based on two consecutive negative NP/OP PCR tests, clearance by a healthcare professional, or resolution of symptoms. Mobile phlebotomists in the prospective study collected whole blood, serum and a nasopharyngeal or oropharyngeal swab from every participant. Participants in the prospective study had the option to provide additional blood draws and questionnaires over an approximately 2-month period. Before DNA extraction, blood samples from the prospective study were shipped at room temperature or frozen. This clone was detected only a few times. Its antigen is still unknown. It has no much larger one-base neighbor in the sample; base qualities were not kept.

Recombination joined TRBV19 with TRBJ1-5; the central 7 bases match TRBD1. This receptor was obtained from a man aged 18 to 29 who had recovered from COVID-19. The sample was PBMCs or T cells enriched from blood (not recorded which). The DNA sequence is TGTGCCAGTAGTGCTAAGACAGGGATCGGCGATCAGCCCCAGCATTTT. The translation is CASSAKTGIGDQPQHF.